The sequence of this T cell receptor beta chain was determined in a study of blood T cell repertoires in COVID-19. For the study at large: COVID-19 samples collected from the United States, Italy and Spain covered acute and convalescent phases.

As handled by the study authors: Reference gene primers were amplified, and this amplification served to estimate nucleated cell counts. The assay was immunoSEQ multiplex PCR, and TCRdb's table has in-frame clones only and misses some. The V and J calls and clone size were taken over from that table, and D and trimming were inferred from the DNA. The sample lists approximately 150,000 clones; approximately 88% were seen once. Losses at the gene ends were 10 bases for V and 2 bases for J; bases not matched to a gene: 11. From germline, CDR1 is LNHDA and CDR2 SQIVND (reference sequence). This CDR3 contains 15 residues.

This receptor was taken from a woman in her forties or fifties with acute or convalescent COVID-19. The chain joins TRBV19 to TRBJ2-1, with 7 bases identical to TRBD2. The sequenced sample consisted of peripheral blood. The CDR3 spells CATGWGGRTYNEQFF. CDR3 nucleotides: TGTGCCACGGGTTGGGGCGGGAGAACCTACAATGAGCAGTTCTTC.